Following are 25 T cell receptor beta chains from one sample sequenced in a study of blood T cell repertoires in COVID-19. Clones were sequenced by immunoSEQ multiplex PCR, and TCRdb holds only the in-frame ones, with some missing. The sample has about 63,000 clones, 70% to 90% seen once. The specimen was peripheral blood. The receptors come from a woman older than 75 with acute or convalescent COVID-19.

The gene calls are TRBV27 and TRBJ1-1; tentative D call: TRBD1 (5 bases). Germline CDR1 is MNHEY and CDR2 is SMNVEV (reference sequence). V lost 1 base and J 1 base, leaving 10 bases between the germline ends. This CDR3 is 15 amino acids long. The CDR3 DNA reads TGTGCCAGCAGTTTATTGGTAGGGGCGAACACTGAAGCTTTCTTT. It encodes CASSLLVGANTEAFF.

CDR3 DNA sequence: TGTGCCAGCCGACATGCCACCTACGAGCAGTACTTC. This encodes CASRHATYEQYF. The chain recombines TRBV10-3 with TRBJ2-7, with D uncertain. The CDR3 is 12 residues long. Germline CDR1 and CDR2: ENHRY and SYGVKD. Trimming shortened V by 10 bases and J by 2 bases, and 12 bases separated the two germline ends.

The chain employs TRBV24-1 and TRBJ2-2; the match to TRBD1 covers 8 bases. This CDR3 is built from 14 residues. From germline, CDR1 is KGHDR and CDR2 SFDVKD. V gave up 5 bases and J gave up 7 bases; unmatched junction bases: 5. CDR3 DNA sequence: TGTGCCACCAGTGTTACAGGGGGAAGCGGGGAGCTGTTTTTT. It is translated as CATSVTGGSGELFF.

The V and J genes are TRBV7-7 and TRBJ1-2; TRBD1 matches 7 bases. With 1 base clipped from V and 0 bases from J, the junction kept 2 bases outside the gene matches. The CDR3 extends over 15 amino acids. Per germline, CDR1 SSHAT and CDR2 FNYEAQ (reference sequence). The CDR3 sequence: CASSLEGQPNYGYTF. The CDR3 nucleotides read TGTGCCAGCAGCTTAGAGGGACAGCCTAACTATGGCTACACCTTC.

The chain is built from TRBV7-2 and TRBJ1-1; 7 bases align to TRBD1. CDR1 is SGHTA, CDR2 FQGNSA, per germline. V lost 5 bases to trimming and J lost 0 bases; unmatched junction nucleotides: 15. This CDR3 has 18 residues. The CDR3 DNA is TGTGCCAGCAGCCCCAGGGGGAGATCCCTAATTATGAACACTGAAGCTTTCTTT. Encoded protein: CASSPRGRSLIMNTEAFF.

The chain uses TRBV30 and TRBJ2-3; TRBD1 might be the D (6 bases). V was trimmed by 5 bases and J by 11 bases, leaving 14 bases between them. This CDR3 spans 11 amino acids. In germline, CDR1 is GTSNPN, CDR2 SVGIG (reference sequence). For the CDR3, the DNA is TGTGCCTGGCATCCACCCAGGGGGCAGTATTTT. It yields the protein CAWHPPRGQYF.

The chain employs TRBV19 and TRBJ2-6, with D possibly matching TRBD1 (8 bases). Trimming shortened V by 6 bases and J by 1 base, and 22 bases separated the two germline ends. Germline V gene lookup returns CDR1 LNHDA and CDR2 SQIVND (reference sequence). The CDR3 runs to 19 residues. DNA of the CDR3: TGTGCCAGTAGACAGATGAGCGGACAGGGAGGGTCTGGGGCCAACGTCCTGACTTTC. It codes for CASRQMSGQGGSGANVLTF.

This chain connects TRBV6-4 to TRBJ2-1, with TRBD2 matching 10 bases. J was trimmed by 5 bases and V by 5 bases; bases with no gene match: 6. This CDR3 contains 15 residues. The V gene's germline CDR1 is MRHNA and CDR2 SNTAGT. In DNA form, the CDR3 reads TGTGCCAGCAGTCGGTTAGCGGGGGGTAACAATGAGCAGTTCTTC. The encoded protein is CASSRLAGGNNEQFF.

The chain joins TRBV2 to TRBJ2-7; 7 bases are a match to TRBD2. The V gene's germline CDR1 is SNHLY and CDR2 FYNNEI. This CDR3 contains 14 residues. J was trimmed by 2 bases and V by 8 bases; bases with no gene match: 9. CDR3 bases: TGTGCCAGCCGAGAAACGGGACTAACCTACGAGCAGTACTTC. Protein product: CASRETGLTYEQYF.

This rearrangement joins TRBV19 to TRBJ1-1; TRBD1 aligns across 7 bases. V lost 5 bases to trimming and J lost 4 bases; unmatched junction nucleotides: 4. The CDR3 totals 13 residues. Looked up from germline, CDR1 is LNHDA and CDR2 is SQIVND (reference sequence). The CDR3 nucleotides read TGTGCCAGTAGTCACCCAGGGGGCACTGAAGCTTTCTTT. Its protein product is CASSHPGGTEAFF.

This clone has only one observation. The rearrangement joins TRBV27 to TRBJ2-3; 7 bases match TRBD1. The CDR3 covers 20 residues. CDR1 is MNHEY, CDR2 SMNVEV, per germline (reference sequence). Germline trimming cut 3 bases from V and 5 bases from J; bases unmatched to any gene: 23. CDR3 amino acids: CASSLRTGWVRPSGQDTQYF. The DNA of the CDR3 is TGTGCCAGCAGTTTGAGGACAGGTTGGGTACGGCCATCTGGCCAAGATACGCAGTATTTT.

In nucleotides, the CDR3 is TGTGCCAGCAGTCCTCAGGGCGGTCCCTACGAGCAGTACTTC. Its translation: CASSPQGGPYEQYF. J is TRBJ2-7 and V is TRBV6-5, with a possible D match to TRBD1 (5 bases). This CDR3 spans 14 amino acids. The germline V and J ends were trimmed by 5 bases and 2 bases, with 13 bases remaining between them. From germline, CDR1 is MNHEY and CDR2 SVGAGI.

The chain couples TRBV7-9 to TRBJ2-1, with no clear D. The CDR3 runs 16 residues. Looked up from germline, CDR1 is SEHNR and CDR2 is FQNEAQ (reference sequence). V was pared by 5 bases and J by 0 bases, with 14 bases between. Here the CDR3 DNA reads TGTGCCAGCAGCCGTCCCCGTCTTAGCTCCTACAATGAGCAGTTCTTC. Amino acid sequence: CASSRPRLSSYNEQFF. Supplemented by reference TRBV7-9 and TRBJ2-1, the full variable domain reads DTGVSQNPRHKITKRGQNVTFRCDPISEHNRLYWYRQTLGQGPEFLTYFQNEAQLEKSRLLSDRFSAERPKGSFSTLEIQRTEQGDSAMYLCASSRPRLSSYNEQFFGPGTRLTVL.

The CDR3: CSASVTVPTVQSPLHF. The CDR3 DNA is TGCAGTGCTAGTGTAACAGTGCCTACGGTCCAATCACCCCTCCACTTT. The chain has TRBV20-1 and TRBJ1-6; D is uncertain. Trimming took off 3 bases at V and 10 bases at J, with 22 bases between the two ends. Germline lookup yields CDR1 DFQATT and CDR2 SNEGSKA (reference sequence). The CDR3 loop spans 16 amino acids.

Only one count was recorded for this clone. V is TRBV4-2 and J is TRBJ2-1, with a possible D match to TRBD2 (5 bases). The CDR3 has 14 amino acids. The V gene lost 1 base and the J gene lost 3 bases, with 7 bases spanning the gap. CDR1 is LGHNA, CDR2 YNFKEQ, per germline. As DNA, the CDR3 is TGTGCCAGCAGCCAAGGCCGGGACTACAATGAGCAGTTCTTC. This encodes CASSQGRDYNEQFF.

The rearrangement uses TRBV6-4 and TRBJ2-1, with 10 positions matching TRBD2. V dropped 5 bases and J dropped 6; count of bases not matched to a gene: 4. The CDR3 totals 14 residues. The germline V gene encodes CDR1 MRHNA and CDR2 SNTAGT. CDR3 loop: CASSFSGRSNEQFF. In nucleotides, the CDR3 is TGTGCCAGCAGTTTTAGCGGGAGGTCCAATGAGCAGTTCTTC.

This CDR3 is CAISNLGSYNEQFF. In DNA form, the CDR3 reads TGTGCCATCTCAAATCTCGGCTCCTACAATGAGCAGTTCTTC. The rearrangement links TRBV28 to TRBJ2-1; D is ambiguous. CDR3 length: 14 amino acids. Germline-derived CDR1 and CDR2 are MDHEN and SYDVKM. Deletions cut 10 bases from V and 0 bases from J, with 13 bases between.

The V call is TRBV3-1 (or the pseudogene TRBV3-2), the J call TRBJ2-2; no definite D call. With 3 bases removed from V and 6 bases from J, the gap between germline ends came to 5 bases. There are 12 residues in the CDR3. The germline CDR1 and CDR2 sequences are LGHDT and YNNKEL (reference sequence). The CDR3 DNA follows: TGTGCCAGCAGCCACGGGTCCGGGGAGCTGTTTTTT. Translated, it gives CASSHGSGELFF.

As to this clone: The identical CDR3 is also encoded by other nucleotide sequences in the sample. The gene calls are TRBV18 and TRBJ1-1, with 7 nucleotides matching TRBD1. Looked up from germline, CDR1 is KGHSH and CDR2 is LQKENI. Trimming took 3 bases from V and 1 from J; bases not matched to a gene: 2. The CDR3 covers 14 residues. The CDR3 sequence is CASSPRQGNTEAFF. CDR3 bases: TGTGCCAGCTCACCTAGACAGGGGAACACTGAAGCTTTCTTT.

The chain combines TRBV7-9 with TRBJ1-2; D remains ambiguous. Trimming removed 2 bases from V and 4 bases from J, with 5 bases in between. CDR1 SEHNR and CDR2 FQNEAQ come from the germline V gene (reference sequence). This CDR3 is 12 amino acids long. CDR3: CASSLNSYGYTF. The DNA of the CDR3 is TGTGCCAGCAGCTTAAACAGCTATGGCTACACCTTC.

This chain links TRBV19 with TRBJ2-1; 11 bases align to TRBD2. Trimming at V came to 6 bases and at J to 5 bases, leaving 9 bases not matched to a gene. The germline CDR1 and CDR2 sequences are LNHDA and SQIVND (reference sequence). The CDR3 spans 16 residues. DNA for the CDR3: TGTGCCAGTAGAAAACCCGGGACTAGCGGAAACAATGAGCAGTTCTTC. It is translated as CASRKPGTSGNNEQFF.

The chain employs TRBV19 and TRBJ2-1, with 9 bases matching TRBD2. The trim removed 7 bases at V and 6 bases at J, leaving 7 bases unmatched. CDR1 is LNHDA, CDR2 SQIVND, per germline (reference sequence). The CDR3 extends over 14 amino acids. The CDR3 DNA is TGTGCCAGTAATGGGCGGGGGGGCGGCAATGAGCAGTTCTTC. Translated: CASNGRGGGNEQFF.

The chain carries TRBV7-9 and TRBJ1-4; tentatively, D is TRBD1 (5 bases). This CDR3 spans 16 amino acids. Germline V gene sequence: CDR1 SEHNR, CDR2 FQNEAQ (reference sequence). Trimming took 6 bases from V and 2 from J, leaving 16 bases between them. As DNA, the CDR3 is TGTGCCAGCAGTTCCTTTTGGGGCAGGACTAATGAAAAACTGTTTTTT. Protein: CASSSFWGRTNEKLFF.

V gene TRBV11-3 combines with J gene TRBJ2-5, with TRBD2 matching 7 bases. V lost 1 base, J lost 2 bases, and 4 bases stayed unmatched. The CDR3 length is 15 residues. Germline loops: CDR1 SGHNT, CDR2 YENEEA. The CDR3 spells CASSLGTREQETQYF. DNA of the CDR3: TGTGCCAGCAGCTTAGGGACTAGAGAGCAAGAGACCCAGTACTTC.

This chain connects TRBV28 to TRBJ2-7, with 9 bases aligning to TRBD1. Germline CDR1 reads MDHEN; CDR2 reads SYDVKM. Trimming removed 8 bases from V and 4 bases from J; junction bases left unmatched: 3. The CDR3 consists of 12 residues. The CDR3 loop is CASLDRGYEQYF. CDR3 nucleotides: TGTGCCAGCTTGGACAGGGGTTACGAGCAGTACTTC.